Listed below are T cell receptor beta chains from one sample, sequenced in a study of blood T cells in healthy people across ages. TCRdb used MiXCR to reprocess the 5' RACE reads, holding one entry per CDR3 protein. The sample records almost 1 million distinct CDR3 sequences, 45% to 60% being singletons. The sequenced sample was blood. Every receptor here comes from a woman aged 60 to 75 in good health. Both conserved end residues are part of each CDR3. Each record gives: D gene, J gene, clone size, V gene, CDR3 protein, CDR3 DNA. The D gene is left open where the match is weak. The size entry is marked missing in some rows and otherwise reads once, few, many or a size class.

d_call: -
j_call: TRBJ2-1
clone_size: few
v_call: TRBV29-1
cdr3_aa: CSVDPGSYNEQFF
cdr3_nt: TGCAGCGTTGATCCCGGGTCCTACAATGAGCAGTTCTTC

d_call: TRBD2
j_call: TRBJ2-7
clone_size: few
v_call: TRBV12-3/TRBV12-4
cdr3_aa: CASSFGLAGQFSYEQYF
cdr3_nt: TGTGCCAGCAGTTTCGGACTAGCGGGACAGTTCTCCTACGAGCAGTACTTC

d_call: TRBD1
j_call: TRBJ2-1
clone_size: few
v_call: TRBV2
cdr3_aa: CASSQDRGYHNEQFF
cdr3_nt: TGTGCCAGCAGCCAGGACAGGGGGTACCACAATGAGCAGTTCTTC

d_call: -
j_call: TRBJ2-1
clone_size: few
v_call: TRBV28
cdr3_aa: CATMGGSLGNNEQFF
cdr3_nt: TGTGCCACCATGGGGGGATCCTTAGGGAACAATGAGCAGTTCTTC

d_call: TRBD1
j_call: TRBJ2-2
clone_size: -
v_call: TRBV28
cdr3_aa: CASRRQGRNTGELFF
cdr3_nt: TGTGCCAGCAGACGACAGGGGCGGAACACCGGGGAGCTGTTTTTT

d_call: -
j_call: TRBJ1-5
clone_size: -
v_call: TRBV20-1
cdr3_aa: CSAREGAEPQHF
cdr3_nt: TGCAGTGCTAGAGAGGGGGCCGAGCCCCAGCATTTT

d_call: -
j_call: TRBJ2-7
clone_size: few
v_call: TRBV27
cdr3_aa: CASSFRTGAFYEQYF
cdr3_nt: TGTGCCAGCAGTTTCAGGACTGGGGCATTCTACGAGCAGTACTTC

d_call: -
j_call: TRBJ1-4
clone_size: -
v_call: TRBV28
cdr3_aa: CASRRAGTPSTNEKLFF
cdr3_nt: TGTGCCAGCAGGCGGGCTGGGACACCTTCAACTAATGAAAAACTGTTTTTT

d_call: -
j_call: TRBJ2-4
clone_size: once
v_call: TRBV7-8
cdr3_aa: CASSVKQVHIQYF
cdr3_nt: TGTGCCAGCAGCGTAAAACAGGTCCACATTCAGTACTTC

d_call: -
j_call: TRBJ2-1
clone_size: -
v_call: TRBV29-1
cdr3_aa: CSASLASNEQFF
cdr3_nt: TGCAGCGCTAGCCTCGCGAGCAATGAGCAGTTCTTC

d_call: TRBD2
j_call: TRBJ2-1
clone_size: few
v_call: TRBV20-1
cdr3_aa: CSALGQGTSGRSNEQFF
cdr3_nt: TGCAGTGCCCTTGGACAGGGGACTAGCGGGAGGAGCAATGAGCAGTTCTTC

d_call: -
j_call: TRBJ2-7
clone_size: -
v_call: TRBV29-1
cdr3_aa: CSVLTAGAYEQYF
cdr3_nt: TGCAGCGTGCTTACTGCCGGAGCCTACGAGCAGTACTTC

d_call: -
j_call: TRBJ2-1
clone_size: -
v_call: TRBV7-2
cdr3_aa: CASSSGLDAYNEQFF
cdr3_nt: TGTGCCAGCAGCTCGGGCCTCGACGCCTACAATGAGCAGTTCTTC

d_call: -
j_call: TRBJ2-1
clone_size: few
v_call: TRBV4-3
cdr3_aa: CASSQTANEQFF
cdr3_nt: TGCGCCAGCAGCCAAACAGCCAATGAGCAGTTCTTC

d_call: TRBD2
j_call: TRBJ2-1
clone_size: -
v_call: TRBV4-1
cdr3_aa: CASSQSWTSGIPSSYNEQFF
cdr3_nt: TGCGCCAGCAGCCAATCCTGGACTAGCGGGATACCGAGCTCCTACAATGAGCAGTTCTTC

d_call: -
j_call: TRBJ1-2
clone_size: -
v_call: TRBV5-1
cdr3_aa: CASSLASEPYGYTF
cdr3_nt: TGCGCCAGCAGCTTGGCGTCAGAACCTTATGGCTACACCTTC

d_call: -
j_call: TRBJ2-5
clone_size: -
v_call: TRBV29-1
cdr3_aa: CSVAAASLRQETQYF
cdr3_nt: TGCAGCGTTGCGGCGGCAAGTCTTCGCCAAGAGACCCAGTACTTC

d_call: -
j_call: TRBJ1-1
clone_size: once
v_call: TRBV5-6
cdr3_aa: CATRSTSNTEAFF
cdr3_nt: TGTGCCACCCGATCAACCTCGAACACTGAGGCTTTCTTT

d_call: -
j_call: TRBJ1-2
clone_size: -
v_call: TRBV7-2
cdr3_aa: CASSVDQNYGYTF
cdr3_nt: TGTGCCAGCAGCGTAGATCAGAACTATGGCTACACCTTC

d_call: -
j_call: TRBJ2-3
clone_size: -
v_call: TRBV6-2/TRBV6-3
cdr3_aa: CASVSGLRVDTQYF
cdr3_nt: TGTGCCAGCGTGAGCGGACTAAGAGTAGATACGCAGTATTTT

d_call: -
j_call: TRBJ2-7
clone_size: -
v_call: TRBV2
cdr3_aa: CASGYADSYEQYF
cdr3_nt: TGTGCCAGCGGGTACGCCGACTCCTACGAGCAGTACTTC

d_call: TRBD2
j_call: TRBJ2-7
clone_size: few
v_call: TRBV7-9
cdr3_aa: CATSGTSGNYEQYF
cdr3_nt: TGTGCCACCTCCGGGACTAGCGGGAATTACGAGCAGTACTTC

d_call: -
j_call: TRBJ1-1
clone_size: -
v_call: TRBV14
cdr3_aa: CASSHQSTEAFF
cdr3_nt: TGTGCCAGCAGCCATCAAAGCACTGAAGCTTTCTTT

d_call: -
j_call: TRBJ2-6
clone_size: -
v_call: TRBV30
cdr3_aa: CAWHGTGANVLTF
cdr3_nt: TGTGCCTGGCACGGGACTGGGGCCAACGTCCTGACTTTC

d_call: -
j_call: TRBJ2-7
clone_size: -
v_call: TRBV27
cdr3_aa: CASSLTRVMGEQYF
cdr3_nt: TGTGCCAGCAGCCTTACTAGGGTTATGGGCGAGCAGTACTTC

d_call: TRBD1
j_call: TRBJ2-4
clone_size: -
v_call: TRBV7-2
cdr3_aa: CAGSPNRGHQNIQYF
cdr3_nt: TGTGCCGGCAGCCCGAACAGGGGGCATCAAAACATTCAGTACTTC

d_call: -
j_call: TRBJ2-7
clone_size: -
v_call: TRBV6-1
cdr3_aa: CASSEGNSGGYEQYF
cdr3_nt: TGTGCCAGCAGTGAGGGAAACAGTGGAGGCTACGAGCAGTACTTC

d_call: -
j_call: TRBJ1-2
clone_size: -
v_call: TRBV5-1
cdr3_aa: CASSLEGGVGYGYTF
cdr3_nt: TGCGCCAGCAGCTTGGAGGGGGGAGTTGGCTATGGCTACACCTTC

d_call: TRBD1
j_call: TRBJ2-4
clone_size: -
v_call: TRBV4-3
cdr3_aa: CASSQDQGAWEQYF
cdr3_nt: TGCGCCAGTAGCCAAGACCAGGGGGCTTGGGAGCAGTACTTC

d_call: TRBD2
j_call: TRBJ2-1
clone_size: -
v_call: TRBV29-1
cdr3_aa: CSVDSGFAAGGAFGQFF
cdr3_nt: TGCAGCGTTGATTCTGGTTTTGCAGCGGGAGGGGCCTTTGGGCAGTTCTTC

d_call: TRBD2
j_call: TRBJ2-1
clone_size: -
v_call: TRBV28
cdr3_aa: CASSPEVKAGAYYNEQFF
cdr3_nt: TGTGCCAGCAGTCCCGAAGTCAAAGCGGGAGCATACTACAATGAGCAGTTCTTC

d_call: -
j_call: TRBJ1-5
clone_size: -
v_call: TRBV28
cdr3_aa: CASSTSDRRNQPQHF
cdr3_nt: TGTGCCAGCAGTACCTCAGACAGGAGGAATCAGCCCCAGCATTTT

d_call: TRBD2
j_call: TRBJ2-7
clone_size: once
v_call: TRBV4-2
cdr3_aa: CASSQVAGRRSYEQYF
cdr3_nt: TGTGCCAGCAGCCAAGTAGCGGGCAGGAGGTCCTACGAGCAGTACTTC

d_call: -
j_call: TRBJ2-7
clone_size: -
v_call: TRBV6-5
cdr3_aa: CASTQASPYEQYF
cdr3_nt: TGTGCCAGCACTCAGGCCTCTCCCTACGAGCAGTACTTC

d_call: -
j_call: TRBJ2-1
clone_size: -
v_call: TRBV12-3/TRBV12-4
cdr3_aa: CASSSSLSSYNEQVF
cdr3_nt: TGTGCCAGCAGTTCTTCCCTTTCCTCTTACAATGAGCAGGTCTTC

d_call: TRBD2
j_call: TRBJ2-1
clone_size: few
v_call: TRBV7-9
cdr3_aa: CASSPGRLAGDSYNEQFF
cdr3_nt: TGTGCCAGCAGCCCAGGACGACTAGCGGGGGACTCCTACAATGAGCAGTTCTTC

d_call: -
j_call: TRBJ2-3
clone_size: -
v_call: TRBV11-3
cdr3_aa: CASSSTGRSRSGTQYF
cdr3_nt: TGTGCCAGCAGCTCGACGGGACGAAGCCGTTCCGGTACGCAGTATTTT

d_call: TRBD2
j_call: TRBJ2-1
clone_size: -
v_call: TRBV14
cdr3_aa: CASSRLVGGSIYNEQFF
cdr3_nt: TGTGCCAGCAGCCGACTGGTGGGAGGGAGTATCTACAATGAGCAGTTCTTC

d_call: -
j_call: TRBJ2-3
clone_size: -
v_call: TRBV12-5
cdr3_aa: CASAGHSTDTQYF
cdr3_nt: TGTGCTAGTGCCGGCCACAGCACAGATACGCAGTATTTT

d_call: -
j_call: TRBJ2-7
clone_size: -
v_call: TRBV27
cdr3_aa: CASSFEGRLSEQYF
cdr3_nt: TGTGCCAGCAGTTTTGAGGGACGACTTAGCGAGCAGTACTTC

d_call: TRBD2
j_call: TRBJ2-4
clone_size: once
v_call: TRBV28
cdr3_aa: CACATGGGKNIQYF
cdr3_nt: TGTGCTTGCGCAACGGGGGGAGGCAAAAACATTCAGTACTTC

d_call: TRBD1
j_call: TRBJ2-3
clone_size: once
v_call: TRBV3-1
cdr3_aa: CASSPGTGGLDTQYF
cdr3_nt: TGTGCCAGCAGCCCAGGGACAGGGGGCCTAGATACGCAGTATTTT

d_call: -
j_call: TRBJ2-2
clone_size: -
v_call: TRBV6-5
cdr3_aa: CASHSSNTGELFF
cdr3_nt: TGTGCCAGCCACTCATCGAACACCGGGGAGCTGTTTTTT

d_call: TRBD2
j_call: TRBJ2-5
clone_size: few
v_call: TRBV27
cdr3_aa: CASSPVLAGQETQYF
cdr3_nt: TGTGCCAGCAGTCCGGTACTAGCGGGACAAGAGACCCAGTACTTC

d_call: TRBD2
j_call: TRBJ2-5
clone_size: -
v_call: TRBV7-3
cdr3_aa: CASSCISSSRETETQYF
cdr3_nt: TGTGCCAGCAGCTGCATAAGTTCTTCGCGGGAGACGGAGACCCAGTACTTC

d_call: TRBD1
j_call: TRBJ2-4
clone_size: -
v_call: TRBV27
cdr3_aa: CASRGQFEQYF
cdr3_nt: TGTGCCAGCAGGGGACAGTTTGAGCAGTACTTC

d_call: -
j_call: TRBJ2-7
clone_size: -
v_call: TRBV20-1
cdr3_aa: CSAPSGAGLIVQYF
cdr3_nt: TGCAGTGCACCCTCGGGGGCTGGGTTAATAGTTCAGTACTTC

d_call: -
j_call: TRBJ2-6
clone_size: many
v_call: TRBV5-1
cdr3_aa: CASSLVANSGANVLTF
cdr3_nt: TGCGCCAGCAGCTTGGTCGCCAACTCTGGGGCCAACGTCCTGACTTTC

d_call: -
j_call: TRBJ2-3
clone_size: few
v_call: TRBV3-1
cdr3_aa: CASSRGVDGTDTQYF
cdr3_nt: TGTGCCAGCAGCCGGGGAGTTGATGGCACAGATACGCAGTATTTT